The present entry profiles one T cell receptor (beta chain) with its context. This sample was included in a study of shared clonotypes between healthy human individuals. 250 to 350 ng DNA, tens of thousands of T cell genomes, went into unsorted PBMC replicate PCRs. Sequencing used immunoSEQ multiplex PCR; TCRdb keeps in-frame clones, though not all of them. This sample has fewer than 600,000 clones, with around 78% found just once. Material for sequencing was PBMCs. The TCR comes from a woman between 40 and 50 years old in good health. Some clones in this sample may be carry-over from other donors' samples.

CDR3 residues: CASSQEVGRIETQYF. As DNA, the CDR3 is TGCGCCAGCAGCCAGGAAGTAGGGAGAATAGAGACCCAGTACTTC. The chain recombines TRBV4-1 with TRBJ2-5; a possible D gene is TRBD2 (5 bases). The CDR3 is made up of 15 amino acids. V was trimmed by 3 bases and J by 4 bases, leaving 15 bases between them. CDR1 is MGHRA and CDR2 is YSYEKL in the germline V gene.